The TCR beta chain described here comes from a study of CD8 T cells in Susac syndrome. Trimming cost V 3 bases and J 8 bases, with 5 bases left between them. CDR1 and CDR2 from the germline V gene are MDHEN and SYDVKM. The CDR3 is made up of 11 amino acids. RNA, at about 0.5 to 1 ug, was reverse transcribed with random hexamers. Coverage of TCR beta CDR3 amplification by immunoSEQ multiplex PCR extended to 54 Vbeta and 13 Jbeta. MiXCR, applied by TCRdb to the immunoSEQ multiplex PCR reads, yields one record per CDR3 protein. The sample contains about 210,000 distinct CDR3 sequences, around 95% of which appear only once.

The sample taken for sequencing was CD4+ T cells from PBMCs. The receptor's source is a human donor with multiple sclerosis. The V gene is TRBV28, the J gene TRBJ2-1; no definite D call. In nucleotides, the CDR3 is TGTGCCAGCAGTTTGCGCGATGAGCAGTTCTTC. Translating gives CASSLRDEQFF.